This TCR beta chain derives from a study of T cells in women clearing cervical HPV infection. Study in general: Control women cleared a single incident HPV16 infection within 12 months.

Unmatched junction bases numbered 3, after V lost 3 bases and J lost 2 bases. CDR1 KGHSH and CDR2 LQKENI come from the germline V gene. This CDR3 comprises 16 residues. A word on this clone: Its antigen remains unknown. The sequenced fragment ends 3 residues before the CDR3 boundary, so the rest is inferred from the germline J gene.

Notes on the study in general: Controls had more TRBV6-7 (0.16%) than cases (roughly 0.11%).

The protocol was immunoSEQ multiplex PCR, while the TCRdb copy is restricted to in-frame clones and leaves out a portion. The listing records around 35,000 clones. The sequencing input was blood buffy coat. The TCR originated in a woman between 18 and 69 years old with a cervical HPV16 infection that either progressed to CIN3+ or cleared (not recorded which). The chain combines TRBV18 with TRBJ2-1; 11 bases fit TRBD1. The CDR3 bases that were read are TGTGCCAGCTCACCCGGGACAGGGGGAGCCTACAATGAG. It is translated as CASSPGTGGAYNE. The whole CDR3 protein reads CASSPGTGGAYNEQFF.